The 9 T cell receptor beta chains given below trace back to one sample, sequenced in a study of blood T cell repertoires in COVID-19. TCRdb's table, derived via immunoSEQ multiplex PCR, lists solely in-frame clones and lacks some. Altogether some 320,000 clones are present, 90% being singletons, with the ten largest covering roughly 2.5%. Specimen: PBMCs or T cells enriched from blood (not recorded which). The source is a man between 60 and 70 years old who had recovered from COVID-19.

The chain links TRBV5-4 to TRBJ2-7; 9 nucleotides align to TRBD2. CDR1 SGHNT and CDR2 YYREEE come from the germline V gene (reference sequence). This CDR3 has 20 amino acids. V trimming: 3 bases; J trimming: 5 bases; junction bases outside the gene matches: 24. The CDR3 loop is CASSSRLPRDGREGLHEQYF. The CDR3 coding sequence is TGTGCCAGCAGCTCGAGATTACCGCGGGATGGGCGGGAGGGCCTCCACGAGCAGTACTTC.

The chain couples TRBV7-8 to TRBJ2-1; tentatively, D is TRBD2 (7 bases). V lost 5 bases and J lost 6, with 14 bases in between. This CDR3 spans 14 amino acids. Germline CDR1 reads SGHVS; CDR2 reads FQNEAQ. The CDR3 region has the DNA TGTGCCAGCAGCCGGGGGGCCTCGGGCAATGAGCAGTTCTTC. Amino acid sequence: CASSRGASGNEQFF. Using reference TRBV7-8 and TRBJ2-1 for the parts outside the CDR3, the full variable domain is GAGVSQSPRYKVAKRGQDVALRCDPISGHVSLFWYQQALGQGPEFLTYFQNEAQLDKSGLPSDRFFAERPEGSVSTLKIQRTQQEDSAVYLCASSRGASGNEQFFGPGTRLTVL.

This chain connects TRBV13 to TRBJ2-7; a possible D gene is TRBD1 (6 bases). The CDR3 is made up of 14 amino acids. Germline CDR1 and CDR2: PRHDT and FYEKMQ (reference sequence). Trimming removed 5 bases at V and 3 bases at J, with 14 bases between. This CDR3 reads CASSLWTESYEQYF. The CDR3 coding sequence is TGTGCCAGCAGCCTCTGGACAGAAAGCTACGAGCAGTACTTC.

The chain recombines TRBV5-6 with TRBJ1-4; 7 bases are shared with TRBD1. Germline values: CDR1 SGHDT, CDR2 YYEEEE. The CDR3 has 15 amino acids. V shed 1 base and J 7 bases; nucleotides not matched to a gene: 7. The chain's CDR3 is CASSLRGPGVEKLFF. The CDR3 DNA reads TGTGCCAGCAGCTTGAGGGGGCCGGGGGTTGAAAAACTGTTTTTT.

This clone was counted once. CDR3 bases: TGTGCCAGCAGCCCGGACAGGGTTGAAGCTTTCTTT. It encodes CASSPDRVEAFF. The rearrangement joins TRBV11-2 to TRBJ1-1, with 8 bases lining up with TRBD1. This CDR3 region has 12 residues. Germline V gene data show CDR1 as SGHAT and CDR2 as FQNNGV. Trimming at V came to 5 bases and at J to 7 bases, leaving 3 bases not matched to a gene. Drawing the rest from reference TRBV11-2 and TRBJ1-1, the complete variable domain is EAGVAQSPRYKIIEKRQSVAFWCNPISGHATLYWYQQILGQGPKLLIQFQNNGVVDDSQLPKDRFSAERLKGVDSTLKIQPAKLEDSAVYLCASSPDRVEAFFGQGTRLTVV.

V is TRBV19 and J is TRBJ2-1; D is perhaps TRBD1 (6 bases). The CDR3 length is 16 residues. Between the trimmed V and J ends, which lost 7 bases and 4 bases, there was a span of 20 bases. CDR1 LNHDA and CDR2 SQIVND come from the germline V gene (reference sequence). The CDR3 region has the DNA TGTGCCAGTAACCCGACAGGTTCACGTGGGTACAATGAGCAGTTCTTC. It specifies CASNPTGSRGYNEQFF.

The chain carries TRBV19 and TRBJ1-5; 8 positions match TRBD1. CDR1 is LNHDA and CDR2 is SQIVND in the germline V gene (reference sequence). The junction had 13 bases not matched to a gene; V was cut back by 6 bases and J by 3 bases. The CDR3 runs 17 residues. CDR3 residues: CASRTTGQGVSNQPQHF. CDR3 sequence (DNA): TGTGCCAGTAGAACGACAGGACAGGGTGTTTCCAATCAGCCCCAGCATTTT. Looking up the rest from reference TRBV19 and TRBJ1-5 gives the full variable domain: DGGITQSPKYLFRKEGQNVTLSCEQNLNHDAMYWYRQDPGQGLRLIYYSQIVNDFQKGDIAEGYSVSREKKESFPLTVTSAQKNPTAFYLCASRTTGQGVSNQPQHFGDGTRLSIL.

The chain employs TRBV5-1 and TRBJ1-5; 7 bases are shared with TRBD1. Germline V gene lookup returns CDR1 SGHRS and CDR2 YFSETQ. V lost 5 bases, J lost 2 bases, and 7 bases stayed unmatched. CDR3 length: 15 amino acids. The CDR3 DNA is TGCGCCAGCAGTCCCGGACAGGATGGCAATCAGCCCCAGCATTTT. It translates to CASSPGQDGNQPQHF. The variable domain in full, completed from reference TRBV5-1 and TRBJ1-5, reads KAGVTQTPRYLIKTRGQQVTLSCSPISGHRSVSWYQQTPGQGLQFLFEYFSETQRNKGNFPGRFSGRQFSNSRSEMNVSTLELGDSALYLCASSPGQDGNQPQHFGDGTRLSIL.

The chain links TRBV6-5 to TRBJ2-7; 8 bases agree with TRBD2. CDR1 and CDR2 (germline): MNHEY, SVGAGI. Trimming at V came to 7 bases and at J to 2 bases, leaving 4 bases not matched to a gene. The CDR3 has 13 residues. In nucleotides, the CDR3 is TGTGCCAGCACCAAGGGACTAGCCTACGAGCAGTACTTC. This encodes CASTKGLAYEQYF.